Here is one T cell receptor (beta chain) with its context. There is no known antigen for this receptor. Base qualities are missing; no much larger clone stands one base away. The sample is drawn from a study of cytomegalovirus exposure and HLA in healthy donors (TCRdb year 2017). For context, the study as a whole: According to a later analysis, one platform produced both the roughly 110 validation repertoires and the approximately 670 repertoires of the first cohort. The study aimed to test whether cataloging public T cell receptors could reveal signatures of past pathogen exposure. In addition to the first cohort of roughly 700 subjects, a separate validation cohort of 120 different subjects was used. To predict cytomegalovirus infection status, the study brought together high-throughput TCR immunosequencing, statistical association of individual TCRs with disease status, and machine learning. Overall study outcomes, separate from this receptor: In a later analysis, TCRs clustered in the first cohort were found to also tend to co-occur in the 120 or so validation repertoires, with around 94% of cluster scores above 0. According to the authors, the approach could potentially be generalized to other disease states and immunological phenotypes. The classifier was reported to diagnose cytomegalovirus status with high specificity and sensitivity in both the original and validation cohorts. The study listed 164 TCR beta chains as associated with cytomegalovirus. Most TCR sequences were seen in very few donors, while some public TCRs were found in many individuals. Three of the identified cytomegalovirus-associated TCR beta chains were confirmed in vitro to be specific for cytomegalovirus antigens. A later analysis lacked HLA typing for the validation cohort, so it scored co-occurrence in that cohort across all 120 or so repertoires.

Library preparation used the immunoSEQ multiplex PCR assay. In the paper's pipeline: A statistical classification framework was developed to diagnose cytomegalovirus status using the catalog of TCR beta chain sequences. TCRdb obtained this table from immuneACCESS and retained in-frame rearrangements with V and J assigned. These tables miss some clones; where compared with another copy, unresolved V genes account for less than half of the shortfall, and the remainder is unexplained. D and trimming were read from the DNA, whereas the V and J calls and clone size are those reported in that table. In this sample the table shows about 110,000 clones, roughly nine tenths of which occur a single time. Of the sample, 1.9% is held by the ten largest clones. The germline V gene sets CDR1 to LGHNA and CDR2 to YNFKEQ. The trim is 1 base for V and 2 bases for J, with a gap of 12 bases between the germline ends. The CDR3 starts with the cysteine, ends with the phenylalanine, and has 15 residues. Only the CDR3 DNA stays, 45 bases, in frame from base 1.

Donors formed part of the validation cohort, which comprised fewer than 150 subjects and was distinct from the first cohort of fewer than 750 subjects. The clonotype was recovered from a woman between 18 and 29 years old in good health and CMV-seronegative. The rearranged segments are TRBV4-2 and TRBJ2-7; the D gene is perhaps TRBD2, on 6 matching bases. The sample consisted of PBMCs. Here the CDR3 is given as CASSQARLVPYEQYF. The bases read TGTGCCAGCAGCCAAGCGAGACTAGTGCCCTACGAGCAGTACTTC.